Listed here is a single T cell receptor beta chain. This sample was included in a study of T cell responses to AZD1222 COVID-19 vaccine. The V gene lost 5 bases and the J gene lost 5 bases, with 22 bases spanning the gap. Germline CDR1 and CDR2: MDHEN and SYDVKM. CDR3 length: 17 residues. TCRdb's table, derived via immunoSEQ multiplex PCR, lists solely in-frame clones and lacks some. The sample lists tens of thousands of clones, 83% seen once, with 5.5% to 7% in the top ten. This receptor was taken from an adult who received the AZD1222 COVID-19 vaccine. The chain links TRBV28 to TRBJ2-1; perhaps D is TRBD1 or TRBD2 (7 bases each). The sequencing used peripheral blood, collected 28 days after the second AZD1222 dose. CDR3 residues: CASSTQGGRMGHNEQFF. DNA of the CDR3: TGTGCCAGCAGTACCCAGGGGGGGAGGATGGGGCACAATGAGCAGTTCTTC.